The present T cell receptor (beta chain) was sequenced within a study of control samples from healthy donors and cancer patients. Measured with immunoSEQ multiplex PCR; TCRdb has only the in-frame clones, and not every one. The sample carries some 100,000 clones, 80% to 90% recorded once. This clone occurred once. The CDR3 extends over 16 amino acids. Germline CDR1 and CDR2: SGHDT and YYEEEE. V shed 2 bases and J shed 0 bases, with 11 bases lying between them. This receptor was obtained from a man aged 30-40 years in good health. The gene calls are TRBV5-6 and TRBJ2-2; D may correspond to TRBD1 or TRBD2 (5 bases each). Sequencing input: blood. The chain's CDR3 is CASSFLGETNTGELFF. The CDR3 region has the DNA TGTGCCAGCAGCTTCCTAGGGGAGACGAACACCGGGGAGCTGTTTTTT.